The clone carrying this T cell receptor (beta chain) was seen more than once but under ten times. Source study methods: Amplification with reference gene primers provided the estimates of nucleated cell counts. The method was immunoSEQ multiplex PCR; TCRdb's version includes in-frame clones alone and lacks a portion of them. V, J and clone size reflect that table, while D and trimming were determined from the DNA. The sample has under 300,000 clones; around 82% are singletons. This entry is derived from a study of blood T cell repertoires in COVID-19. In the study overall: Sources were T cells, B-cell-depleted T cells, or PBMCs; the material itself was cDNA or gDNA.

The ends were cut back, 5 bases at V and 5 bases at J, with 10 bases in the middle. The germline CDR1 and CDR2 sequences are SEHNR and FQNEAQ (reference sequence). CDR3 length equals 12 residues. The TCR was taken from a woman aged 80 or older with active or convalescent COVID-19. Material: peripheral blood. The chain joins TRBV7-9 to TRBJ2-7; possible D gene TRBD2, 5 bases. CDR3 region: CASSPHGDEQYF. The CDR3 DNA reads as TGTGCCAGCAGCCCCCACGGGGACGAGCAGTACTTC.